Shown below are 26 T cell receptor beta chains from a single sample sequenced in a study of control samples from healthy donors and cancer patients. The table came from immunoSEQ multiplex PCR; TCRdb's copy has only in-frame clones and leaves some out. This table holds roughly 52,000 clones, roughly 96% found once. Sequenced material: blood. Every receptor here comes from a man aged 25-45 years in good health.

J is TRBJ2-7 and V is TRBV4-2; D perhaps matches TRBD2 (5 bases). Germline V gives CDR1 LGHNA, CDR2 YNFKEQ. CDR3 length: 14 residues. With 1 base removed from V and 4 bases from J, the gap between germline ends came to 11 bases. The chain's CDR3 is CASSQGTRAYEQYF. In nucleotides, the CDR3 is TGTGCCAGCAGCCAAGGCACTAGAGCTTACGAGCAGTACTTC.

The V gene is TRBV7-9, the J gene TRBJ1-1; no firm D call. In germline, CDR1 is SEHNR, CDR2 FQNEAQ (reference sequence). V dropped 0 bases and J dropped 4 bases, with 12 bases sitting between them. This CDR3 region has 15 residues. The DNA of the CDR3 is TGTGCCAGCAGCTTAGCGCTCGGGGTTCGCACTGAAGCTTTCTTT. Encoded protein: CASSLALGVRTEAFF. Based on the CDR3 plus reference TRBV7-9 and TRBJ1-1, the full variable domain is DTGVSQNPRHKITKRGQNVTFRCDPISEHNRLYWYRQTLGQGPEFLTYFQNEAQLEKSRLLSDRFSAERPKGSFSTLEIQRTEQGDSAMYLCASSLALGVRTEAFFGQGTRLTVV.

The chain combines TRBV21-1 with TRBJ2-1; the table's TRBD2 call for D was not verified on the DNA. TRBV21-1 counts as a pseudogene. The CDR3 length is 19 residues. CDR3 nucleotides: TGTGCCAGCAGCAAAGAATGGAGCAGAGCGAGGTTTTTATACAATGAGCAGTTCTTC. It specifies CASSKEWSRARFLYNEQFF.

The CDR3 DNA is TGTGCCAGCAGTTACTCGGGACCGTCTTACAATGAGCAGTTCTTC. It specifies CASSYSGPSYNEQFF. The rearrangement joins TRBV6-5 to TRBJ2-1, with D possibly called TRBD1 or TRBD2 (5 bases each). Germline loops: CDR1 MNHEY, CDR2 SVGAGI. This CDR3 has 15 residues. Trimming removed 0 bases at V and 4 bases at J, with 10 bases between.

V is TRBV5-1 and J is TRBJ2-7, with TRBD2 matching over 10 bases. The V and J ends lost 3 bases and 0 bases, in that order; junction bases with no gene match: 3. The germline gives CDR1 SGHRS, CDR2 YFSETQ. CDR3 length: 15 residues. CDR3 nucleotide sequence: TGCGCCAGCAGCTCAGCGGGAGGGAGCTCCTACGAGCAGTACTTC. Protein product: CASSSAGGSSYEQYF.

This clone is a singleton in its sample. Other nucleotide sequences from this sample produce the same CDR3. CDR3 residues: CAISESGQPQHF. Written as DNA, the CDR3 is TGTGCCATCAGTGAGTCGGGTCAGCCCCAGCATTTT. This sequence joins TRBV10-3 and TRBJ1-5, with D hard to call. This CDR3 has 12 amino acids. Trimming left V 0 bases short and J 6 bases short, with 3 bases between. Germline lookup yields CDR1 ENHRY and CDR2 SYGVKD.

This clone has a handful of counts. This chain uses TRBV28 with TRBJ2-7; the D gene is possibly TRBD1 (5 bases). Trimming took off 7 bases at V and 2 bases at J, with 15 bases between the two ends. The CDR3 sequence is 14 residues long. Germline CDR1 and CDR2: MDHEN and SYDVKM. The CDR3 sequence: CASTAGLEPYEQYF. CDR3 bases: TGTGCCAGCACTGCAGGGCTCGAGCCCTACGAGCAGTACTTC.

V and J are TRBV28 and TRBJ2-3, with 8 bases that match TRBD1. The ends lost 7 bases at V and 2 bases at J; junction bases unmatched: 8. CDR3 size: 15 residues. CDR1 and CDR2 (germline): MDHEN, SYDVKM. The CDR3 loop reads CASIGLDRDTDTQYF. DNA of the CDR3: TGTGCCAGCATCGGGCTGGACAGGGACACAGATACGCAGTATTTT.

This rearrangement joins TRBV6-5 to TRBJ1-5; no clear D. The germline V gene has CDR1 MNHEY and CDR2 SVGAGI. The CDR3 totals 14 residues. V was clipped by 6 bases and J by 3 bases, with 12 bases between them. The CDR3 sequence: CASSKTTVNQPQHF. The CDR3 DNA sequence: TGTGCCAGCAGCAAGACGACGGTCAATCAGCCCCAGCATTTT.

The rearrangement uses TRBV28 and TRBJ1-6; possibly TRBD1 for D (6 bases). The germline V gene encodes CDR1 MDHEN and CDR2 SYDVKM. Trimming left V 3 bases short and J 1 base short, with 10 bases between. The CDR3 loop spans 16 amino acids. The CDR3, as DNA: TGTGCCAGCAGTTTTTATCAGGGGTCCTATAATTCACCCCTCCACTTT. Its translation: CASSFYQGSYNSPLHF. Filled out from reference TRBV28 and TRBJ1-6, the complete variable domain reads DVKVTQSSRYLVKRTGEKVFLECVQDMDHENMFWYRQDPGLGLRLIYFSYDVKMKEKGDIPEGYSVSREKKERFSLILESASTNQTSMYLCASSFYQGSYNSPLHFGNGTRLTVT.

The chain employs TRBV10-1 and TRBJ2-3, with D hard to call. Trimming stripped 3 bases from V and 6 bases from J, with 7 bases between. CDR1 is WNHNN, CDR2 SYGVQD, per germline (reference sequence). This CDR3 is built from 12 residues. The CDR3 bases are TGCGCCAGCAGTGACGGCCTCGATACGCAGTATTTT. This encodes CASSDGLDTQYF.

This chain joins TRBV3-1 (or the pseudogene TRBV3-2) and TRBJ2-7; perhaps TRBD2 as D (6 bases). V dropped 1 base and J dropped 5 bases, with 12 bases sitting between them. The germline V gene encodes CDR1 LGHDT and CDR2 YNNKEL (reference sequence). The CDR3 runs 14 residues. The CDR3, as DNA: TGTGCCAGCAGCCAAGTTGGGGGGATCAACGAGCAGTACTTC. Translating gives CASSQVGGINEQYF.

The rearrangement links TRBV10-3 to TRBJ2-7; D unclear. The ends were cut back, 4 bases at V and 4 bases at J, with 14 bases in the middle. CDR1 is ENHRY, CDR2 SYGVKD, per germline. The CDR3 loop spans 14 amino acids. The CDR3 is CAISVRHEGYEQYF. As DNA, the CDR3 is TGTGCCATCAGTGTCAGGCATGAAGGATACGAGCAGTACTTC.

Only one count was recorded for this clone. V gene TRBV7-9 combines with J gene TRBJ2-1; D is uncertain. Germline V gives CDR1 SEHNR, CDR2 FQNEAQ (reference sequence). Trimming shortened V by 0 bases and J by 4 bases, and 1 base separated the two germline ends. This CDR3 region has 12 residues. The CDR3 DNA sequence: TGTGCCAGCAGCTTAGCTTACAATGAGCAGTTCTTC. It yields the protein CASSLAYNEQFF.

The chain is built from TRBV20-1 and TRBJ1-2; D is unresolved. Trimming removed 3 bases from V and 5 bases from J, with 13 bases in between. Germline V gene lookup returns CDR1 DFQATT and CDR2 SNEGSKA (reference sequence). The CDR3 has 13 amino acids. CDR3 protein: CSASPGLYYGYTF. CDR3 sequence (DNA): TGCAGTGCTAGTCCGGGGTTGTATTATGGCTACACCTTC.

Comment on this clone: Other DNA sequences within the sample encode an identical CDR3. The chain uses TRBV28 and TRBJ2-7; TRBD1 agrees at 12 bases. CDR1 MDHEN and CDR2 SYDVKM come from the germline V gene. With 5 bases clipped from V and 4 bases from J, the junction kept 24 bases outside the gene matches. The CDR3 is made up of 21 amino acids. The CDR3 DNA reads TGTGCCAGCAGTAATCGGGGGCTCGGGACAGGGGGCTTAGCGGGACCTTACGAGCAGTACTTC. Amino acid sequence: CASSNRGLGTGGLAGPYEQYF.

CDR3 DNA sequence: TGTGCCAGCAGCTTAGCGCGTCAGGGGTCCTCCTATAATTCACCCCTCCACTTT. Translated: CASSLARQGSSYNSPLHF. This chain connects TRBV7-8 to TRBJ1-6; a weak D match, TRBD1 (6 bases). Trimming left V 0 bases short and J 0 bases short, with 12 bases between. CDR1 and CDR2 (germline): SGHVS, FQNEAQ. This CDR3 contains 18 residues.

This clone is a singleton in its sample. The rearrangement uses TRBV10-2 and TRBJ1-2; TRBD1 matches 7 bases. V gave up 3 bases and J gave up 3 bases; unmatched junction bases: 1. Germline V gives CDR1 WSHSY, CDR2 SAAADI. This CDR3 comprises 13 residues. CDR3 in DNA: TGCGCCAGCAGTGAAAGGGGGCACTATGGCTACACCTTC. This gives the protein CASSERGHYGYTF.

The chain joins TRBV28 to TRBJ2-7; a weak D match, TRBD1 (6 bases). This CDR3 contains 16 residues. CDR1 MDHEN and CDR2 SYDVKM come from the germline V gene. V dropped 2 bases and J dropped 5 bases, with 19 bases sitting between them. CDR3 region: CASSLPPQGQIHEQYF. CDR3 DNA: TGTGCCAGCAGTTTACCCCCTCAAGGACAGATCCACGAGCAGTACTTC.

This clone occurred once. The genes are TRBV10-3 and TRBJ2-1; the match to TRBD2 covers 13 bases. The ends lost 10 bases at V and 7 bases at J; junction bases unmatched: 16. CDR1 and CDR2 (germline): ENHRY, SYGVKD. The CDR3 extends over 17 amino acids. CDR3 DNA sequence: TGTGCCACAGGGACTAGCGGGGATGTGGGAGTGGGTAATGAGCAGTTCTTC. Encoded protein: CATGTSGDVGVGNEQFF.

This rearrangement joins TRBV19 to TRBJ2-7, with 8 bases lining up with TRBD2. J lost 5 bases, V lost 3 bases, and 3 bases had no gene match. CDR1 is LNHDA, CDR2 SQIVND, per germline (reference sequence). The CDR3 loop spans 13 amino acids. CDR3 amino acids: CASSMGLEDEQYF. The CDR3, as DNA: TGTGCCAGTAGTATGGGACTAGAGGACGAGCAGTACTTC.

V gene TRBV6-5 combines with J gene TRBJ2-5; TRBD1 matches 9 bases. Germline V gene lookup returns CDR1 MNHEY and CDR2 SVGAGI. With V trimmed by 6 bases and J by 0 bases, 2 bases remained unmatched. The CDR3 covers 14 residues. The CDR3 DNA follows: TGTGCCAGCAGCCGGACAGGGGACCAAGAGACCCAGTACTTC. This translates into CASSRTGDQETQYF.

This clone was recorded once. The chain employs TRBV3-1 (or the pseudogene TRBV3-2) and TRBJ2-5, with a tentative D call TRBD2 (6 bases). Trimming took off 2 bases at V and 2 bases at J, with 21 bases between the two ends. Germline values: CDR1 LGHDT, CDR2 YNNKEL (reference sequence). The CDR3 runs to 18 residues. The CDR3 DNA follows: TGTGCCAGCAGCCAAATCGCCTCCGGGAGACCCACGCAAGAGACCCAGTACTTC. It yields the protein CASSQIASGRPTQETQYF.

V gene TRBV29-1 combines with J gene TRBJ2-7; 9 bases line up with TRBD1. V lost 3 bases to trimming and J lost 6 bases; unmatched junction nucleotides: 6. The CDR3 length is 13 residues. CDR1 is SQVTM and CDR2 is ANQGSEA in the germline V gene. The CDR3 spells CSVDGTGKGEQYF. The CDR3 bases are TGCAGCGTTGACGGGACAGGGAAGGGCGAGCAGTACTTC.

The chain uses TRBV7-9 and TRBJ2-1; 11 nucleotides line up with TRBD1. The CDR3 is made up of 16 amino acids. Looked up from germline, CDR1 is SEHNR and CDR2 is FQNEAQ (reference sequence). V was pared by 6 bases and J by 7 bases, with 11 bases of the junction left unmatched. CDR3 sequence (DNA): TGTGCCAGCAGTCCGGAGGGGACAGGGGGTAGGAATGAGCAGTTCTTC. This gives the protein CASSPEGTGGRNEQFF.

The count of this clone is one. V is TRBV5-1 and J is TRBJ1-4; TRBD1 agrees at 9 bases. The CDR3 runs to 15 residues. J lost 3 bases, V lost 4 bases, and 4 bases had no gene match. Germline CDR1 is SGHRS and CDR2 is YFSETQ. CDR3 in amino acids: CASSQGTGSNEKLFF. CDR3 nucleotide sequence: TGCGCCAGCAGCCAAGGGACAGGGTCTAATGAAAAACTGTTTTTT.